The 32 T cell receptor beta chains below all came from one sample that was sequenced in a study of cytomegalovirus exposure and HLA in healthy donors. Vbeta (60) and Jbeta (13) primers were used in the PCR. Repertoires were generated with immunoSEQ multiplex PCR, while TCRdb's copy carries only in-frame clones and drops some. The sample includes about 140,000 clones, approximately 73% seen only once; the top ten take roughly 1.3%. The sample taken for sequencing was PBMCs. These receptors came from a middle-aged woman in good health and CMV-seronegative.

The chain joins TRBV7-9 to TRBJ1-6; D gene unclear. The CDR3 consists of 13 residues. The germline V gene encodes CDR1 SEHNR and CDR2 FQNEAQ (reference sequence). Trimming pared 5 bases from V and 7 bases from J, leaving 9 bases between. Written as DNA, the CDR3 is TGTGCCAGCAGCCTACAGTTAAATTCACCCCTCCACTTT. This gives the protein CASSLQLNSPLHF.

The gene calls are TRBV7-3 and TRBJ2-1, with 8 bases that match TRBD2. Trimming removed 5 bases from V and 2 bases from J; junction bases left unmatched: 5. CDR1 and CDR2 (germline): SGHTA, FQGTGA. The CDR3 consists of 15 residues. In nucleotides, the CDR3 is TGTGCCAGCAGCCTCACGGGGGGGCCCTACAATGAGCAGTTCTTC. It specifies CASSLTGGPYNEQFF.

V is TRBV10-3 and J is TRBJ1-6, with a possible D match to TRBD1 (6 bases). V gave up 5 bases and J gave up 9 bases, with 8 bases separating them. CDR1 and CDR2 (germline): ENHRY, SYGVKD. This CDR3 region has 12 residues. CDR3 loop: CAISLQGSPLHF. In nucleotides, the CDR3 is TGTGCCATCAGTCTACAGGGTTCACCCCTCCACTTT.

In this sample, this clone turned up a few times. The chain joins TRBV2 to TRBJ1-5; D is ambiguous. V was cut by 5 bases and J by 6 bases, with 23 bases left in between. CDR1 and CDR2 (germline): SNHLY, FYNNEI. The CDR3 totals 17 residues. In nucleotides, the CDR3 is TGTGCCAGCAGTTGGATCACCTATTCCAAAGACTTTCAGCCCCAGCATTTT. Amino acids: CASSWITYSKDFQPQHF. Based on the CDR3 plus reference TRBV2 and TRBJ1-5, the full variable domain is EPEVTQTPSHQVTQMGQEVILRCVPISNHLYFYWYRQILGQKVEFLVSFYNNEISEKSEIFDDQFSVERPDGSNFTLKIRSTKLEDSAMYFCASSWITYSKDFQPQHFGDGTRLSIL.

CDR3 DNA sequence: TGTGCCAGCAGCTTGGTACAGGGTTATACAGATACGCAGTATTTT. Residues: CASSLVQGYTDTQYF. The chain carries TRBV5-4 and TRBJ2-3, with D possibly matching TRBD1 (6 bases). Trimming left V 0 bases short and J 3 bases short, with 11 bases between. This CDR3 is built from 15 residues. Germline V CDR1 and CDR2: SGHNT, YYREEE (reference sequence). Full variable domain (outside the CDR3, taken from reference TRBV5-4 and TRBJ2-3): ETGVTQSPTHLIKTRGQQVTLRCSSQSGHNTVSWYQQALGQGPQFIFQYYREEENGRGNFPPRFSGLQFPNYSSELNVNALELDDSALYLCASSLVQGYTDTQYFGPGTRLTVL.

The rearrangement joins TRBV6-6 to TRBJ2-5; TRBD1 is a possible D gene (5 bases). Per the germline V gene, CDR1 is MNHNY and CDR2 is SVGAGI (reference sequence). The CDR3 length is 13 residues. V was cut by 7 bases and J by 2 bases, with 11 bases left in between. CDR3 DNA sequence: TGTGCCAGCAACCCGACAGTACAAGAGACCCAGTACTTC. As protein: CASNPTVQETQYF.

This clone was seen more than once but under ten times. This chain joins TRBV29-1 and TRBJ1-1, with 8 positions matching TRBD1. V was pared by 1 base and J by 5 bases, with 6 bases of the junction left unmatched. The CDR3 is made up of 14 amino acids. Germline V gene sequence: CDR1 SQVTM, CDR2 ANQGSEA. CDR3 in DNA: TGCAGCGTTGAAGCGAGACAGGGGAGTACTGAAGCTTTCTTT. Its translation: CSVEARQGSTEAFF.

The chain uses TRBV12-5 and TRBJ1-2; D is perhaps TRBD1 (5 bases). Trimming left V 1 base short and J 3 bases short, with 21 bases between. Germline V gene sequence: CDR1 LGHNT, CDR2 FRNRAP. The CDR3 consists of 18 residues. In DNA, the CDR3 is TGTGCTAGTGGTTTGGCCGAGACAAAAAGGGGTTTTGACTATGGCTACACCTTC. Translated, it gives CASGLAETKRGFDYGYTF.

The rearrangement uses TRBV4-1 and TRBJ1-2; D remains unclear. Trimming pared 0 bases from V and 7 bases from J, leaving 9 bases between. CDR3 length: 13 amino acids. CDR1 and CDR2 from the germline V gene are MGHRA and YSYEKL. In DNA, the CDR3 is TGCGCCAGCAGCCAAGACCAGTTCCGTGGCTACACCTTC. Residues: CASSQDQFRGYTF.

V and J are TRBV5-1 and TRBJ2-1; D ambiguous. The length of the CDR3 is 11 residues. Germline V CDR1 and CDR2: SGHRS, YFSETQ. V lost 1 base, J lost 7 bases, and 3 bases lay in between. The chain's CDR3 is CASSLSNEQFF. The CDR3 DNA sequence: TGCGCCAGCAGCTTGTCAAATGAGCAGTTCTTC.

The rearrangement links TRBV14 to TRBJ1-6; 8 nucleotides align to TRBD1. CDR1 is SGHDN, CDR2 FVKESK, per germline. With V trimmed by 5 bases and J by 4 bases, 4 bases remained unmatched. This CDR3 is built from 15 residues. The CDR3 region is CASSGQGLYNSPLHF. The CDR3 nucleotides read TGTGCCAGCAGCGGACAGGGCCTGTATAATTCACCCCTCCACTTT.

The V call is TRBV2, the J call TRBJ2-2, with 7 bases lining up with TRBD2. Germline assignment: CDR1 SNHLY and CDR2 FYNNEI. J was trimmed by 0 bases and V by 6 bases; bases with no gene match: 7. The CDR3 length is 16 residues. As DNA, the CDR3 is TGTGCCAGCAGCCGCACTAGCGCCGCGAACACCGGGGAGCTGTTTTTT. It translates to CASSRTSAANTGELFF.

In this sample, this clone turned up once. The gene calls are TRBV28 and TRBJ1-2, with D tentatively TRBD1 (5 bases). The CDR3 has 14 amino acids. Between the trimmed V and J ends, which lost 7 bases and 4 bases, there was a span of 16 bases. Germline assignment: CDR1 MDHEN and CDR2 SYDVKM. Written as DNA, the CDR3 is TGTGCCAGCACCCTTGGGCGACAGTCCTATGGCTACACCTTC. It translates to CASTLGRQSYGYTF.

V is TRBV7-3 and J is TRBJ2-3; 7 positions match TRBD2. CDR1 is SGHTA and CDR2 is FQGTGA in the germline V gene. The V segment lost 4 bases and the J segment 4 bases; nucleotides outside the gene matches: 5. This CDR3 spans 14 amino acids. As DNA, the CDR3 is TGTGCCAGCAGCTCCTCGGCGGGGGCAGATACGCAGTATTTT. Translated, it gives CASSSSAGADTQYF.

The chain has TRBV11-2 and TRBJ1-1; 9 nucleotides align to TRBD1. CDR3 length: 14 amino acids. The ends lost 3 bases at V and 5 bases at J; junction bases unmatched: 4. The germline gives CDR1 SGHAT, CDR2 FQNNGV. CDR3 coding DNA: TGTGCCAGCAGCTTTCGGGACAGGGAAACTGAAGCTTTCTTT. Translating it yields CASSFRDRETEAFF.

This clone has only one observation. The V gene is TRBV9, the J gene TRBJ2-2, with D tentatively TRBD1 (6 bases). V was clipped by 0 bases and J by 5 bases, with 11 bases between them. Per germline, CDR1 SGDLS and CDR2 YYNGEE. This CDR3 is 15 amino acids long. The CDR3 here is CASSVGGLGTGELFF. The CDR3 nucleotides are TGTGCCAGCAGCGTAGGGGGGCTGGGGACCGGGGAGCTGTTTTTT. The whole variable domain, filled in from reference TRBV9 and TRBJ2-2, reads DSGVTQTPKHLITATGQRVTLRCSPRSGDLSVYWYQQSLDQGLQFLIQYYNGEERAKGNILERFSAQQFPDLHSELNLSSLELGDSALYFCASSVGGLGTGELFFGEGSRLTVL.

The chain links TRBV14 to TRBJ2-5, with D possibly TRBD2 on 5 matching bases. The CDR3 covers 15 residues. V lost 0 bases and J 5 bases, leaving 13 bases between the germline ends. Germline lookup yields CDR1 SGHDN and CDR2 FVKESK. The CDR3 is CASSQDLTKRETQYF. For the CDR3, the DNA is TGTGCCAGCAGCCAAGACCTCACCAAGCGGGAGACCCAGTACTTC.

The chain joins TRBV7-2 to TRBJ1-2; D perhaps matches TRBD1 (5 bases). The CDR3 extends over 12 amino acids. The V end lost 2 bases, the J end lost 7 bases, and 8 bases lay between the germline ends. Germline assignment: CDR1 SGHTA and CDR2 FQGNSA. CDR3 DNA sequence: TGTGCCAGCAGCTTAATGGGGGGTGGCTACACCTTC. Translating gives CASSLMGGGYTF.

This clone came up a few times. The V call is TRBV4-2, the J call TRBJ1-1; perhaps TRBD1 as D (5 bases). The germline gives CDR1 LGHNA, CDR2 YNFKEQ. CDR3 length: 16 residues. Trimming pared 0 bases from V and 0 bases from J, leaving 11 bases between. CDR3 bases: TGTGCCAGCAGCCAAGACCTCCAGGGCATGAACACTGAAGCTTTCTTT. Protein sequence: CASSQDLQGMNTEAFF.

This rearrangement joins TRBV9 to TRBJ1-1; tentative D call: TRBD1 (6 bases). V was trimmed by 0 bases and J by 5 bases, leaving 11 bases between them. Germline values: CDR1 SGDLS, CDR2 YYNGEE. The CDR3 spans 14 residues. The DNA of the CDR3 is TGTGCCAGCAGCGTAGATTCAGGGGTAACTGAAGCTTTCTTT. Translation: CASSVDSGVTEAFF.

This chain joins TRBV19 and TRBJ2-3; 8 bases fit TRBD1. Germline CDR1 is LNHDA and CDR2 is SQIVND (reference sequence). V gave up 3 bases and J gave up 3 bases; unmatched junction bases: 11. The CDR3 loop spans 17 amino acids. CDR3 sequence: CASSISGPDRGTDTQYF. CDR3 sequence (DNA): TGTGCCAGTAGTATTTCGGGTCCCGACAGGGGAACAGATACGCAGTATTTT.

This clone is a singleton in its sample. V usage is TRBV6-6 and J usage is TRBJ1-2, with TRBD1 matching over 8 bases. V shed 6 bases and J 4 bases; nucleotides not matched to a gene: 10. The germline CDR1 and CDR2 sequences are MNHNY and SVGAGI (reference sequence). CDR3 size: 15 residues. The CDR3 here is CASSQPTGASYGYTF. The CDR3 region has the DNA TGTGCCAGCAGCCAACCGACAGGGGCAAGCTATGGCTACACCTTC.

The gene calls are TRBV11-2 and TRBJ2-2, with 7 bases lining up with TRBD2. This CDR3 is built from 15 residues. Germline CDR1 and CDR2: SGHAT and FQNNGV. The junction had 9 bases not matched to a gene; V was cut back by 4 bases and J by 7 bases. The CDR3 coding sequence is TGTGCCAGCAGCTCGCTGTCGGGGGGAGGCGGGGAGCTGTTTTTT. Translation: CASSSLSGGGGELFF. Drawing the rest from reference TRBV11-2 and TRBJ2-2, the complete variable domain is EAGVAQSPRYKIIEKRQSVAFWCNPISGHATLYWYQQILGQGPKLLIQFQNNGVVDDSQLPKDRFSAERLKGVDSTLKIQPAKLEDSAVYLCASSSLSGGGGELFFGEGSRLTVL.

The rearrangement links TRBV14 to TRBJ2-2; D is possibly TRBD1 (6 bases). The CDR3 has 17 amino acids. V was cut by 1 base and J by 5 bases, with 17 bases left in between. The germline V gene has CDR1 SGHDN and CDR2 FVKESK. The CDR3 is CASSQALQDSRTGELFF. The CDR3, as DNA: TGTGCCAGCAGCCAAGCTCTCCAGGACAGCCGAACCGGGGAGCTGTTTTTT.

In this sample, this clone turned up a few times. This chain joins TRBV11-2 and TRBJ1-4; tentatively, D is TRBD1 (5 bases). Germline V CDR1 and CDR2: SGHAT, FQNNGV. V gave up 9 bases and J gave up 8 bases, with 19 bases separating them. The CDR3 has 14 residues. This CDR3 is CASQRGRAGEKLFF. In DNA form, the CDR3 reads TGTGCCAGTCAAAGGGGCAGGGCGGGAGAAAAACTGTTTTTT. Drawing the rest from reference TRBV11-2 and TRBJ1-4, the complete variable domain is EAGVAQSPRYKIIEKRQSVAFWCNPISGHATLYWYQQILGQGPKLLIQFQNNGVVDDSQLPKDRFSAERLKGVDSTLKIQPAKLEDSAVYLCASQRGRAGEKLFFGSGTQLSVL.

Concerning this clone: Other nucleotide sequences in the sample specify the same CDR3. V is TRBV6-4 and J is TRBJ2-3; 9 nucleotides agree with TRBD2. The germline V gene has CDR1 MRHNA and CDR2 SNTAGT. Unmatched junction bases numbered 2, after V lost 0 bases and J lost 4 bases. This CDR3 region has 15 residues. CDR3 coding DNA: TGTGCCAGCAGTGACTCTAGCGGGGGCGCAGATACGCAGTATTTT. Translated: CASSDSSGGADTQYF.

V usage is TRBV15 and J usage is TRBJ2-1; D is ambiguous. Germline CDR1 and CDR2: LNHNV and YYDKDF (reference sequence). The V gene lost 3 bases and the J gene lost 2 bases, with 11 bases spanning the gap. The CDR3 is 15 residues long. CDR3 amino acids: CATSRGAETYNEQFF. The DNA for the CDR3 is TGTGCCACCAGCAGGGGTGCGGAGACCTACAATGAGCAGTTCTTC.

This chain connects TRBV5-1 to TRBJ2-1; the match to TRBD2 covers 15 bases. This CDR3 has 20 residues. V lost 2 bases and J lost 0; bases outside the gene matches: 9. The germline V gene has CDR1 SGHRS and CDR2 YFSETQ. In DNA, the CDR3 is TGCGCCAGCAGCTTCGGACTAGCGGGGGGGCCCGATACCTCCTACAATGAGCAGTTCTTC. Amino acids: CASSFGLAGGPDTSYNEQFF.

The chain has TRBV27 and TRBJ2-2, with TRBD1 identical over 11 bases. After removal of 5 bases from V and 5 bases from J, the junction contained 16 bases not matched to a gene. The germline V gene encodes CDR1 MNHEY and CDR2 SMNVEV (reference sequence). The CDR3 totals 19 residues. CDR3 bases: TGTGCCAGCAGTCGCTCCCCGGGAGGGGGACAGGGGGTGACCGGGGAGCTGTTTTTT. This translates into CASSRSPGGGQGVTGELFF.

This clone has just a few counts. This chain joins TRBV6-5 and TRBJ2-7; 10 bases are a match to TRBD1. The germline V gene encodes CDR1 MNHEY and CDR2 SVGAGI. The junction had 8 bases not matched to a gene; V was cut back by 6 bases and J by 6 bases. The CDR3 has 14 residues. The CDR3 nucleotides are TGTGCCAGCAGCCGCCGACAGGGGGCGGGCGAGCAGTACTTC. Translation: CASSRRQGAGEQYF.

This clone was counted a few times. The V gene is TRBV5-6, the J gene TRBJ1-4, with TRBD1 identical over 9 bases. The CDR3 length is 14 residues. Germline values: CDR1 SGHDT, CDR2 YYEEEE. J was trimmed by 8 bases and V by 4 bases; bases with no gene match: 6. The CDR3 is CASSAIGQGEKLFF. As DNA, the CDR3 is TGTGCCAGCAGCGCTATCGGACAGGGGGAAAAACTGTTTTTT.

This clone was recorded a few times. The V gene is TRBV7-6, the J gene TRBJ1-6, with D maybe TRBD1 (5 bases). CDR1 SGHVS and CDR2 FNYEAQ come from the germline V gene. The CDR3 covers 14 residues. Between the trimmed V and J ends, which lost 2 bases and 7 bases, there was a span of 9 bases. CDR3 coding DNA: TGTGCCAGCAGCTTAAGACAGACAAATTCACCCCTCCACTTT. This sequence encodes CASSLRQTNSPLHF. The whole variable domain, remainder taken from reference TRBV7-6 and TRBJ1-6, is GAGVSQSPRYKVTKRGQDVALRCDPISGHVSLYWYRQALGQGPEFLTYFNYEAQQDKSGLPNDRFSAERPEGSISTLTIQRTEQRDSAMYRCASSLRQTNSPLHFGNGTRLTVT.